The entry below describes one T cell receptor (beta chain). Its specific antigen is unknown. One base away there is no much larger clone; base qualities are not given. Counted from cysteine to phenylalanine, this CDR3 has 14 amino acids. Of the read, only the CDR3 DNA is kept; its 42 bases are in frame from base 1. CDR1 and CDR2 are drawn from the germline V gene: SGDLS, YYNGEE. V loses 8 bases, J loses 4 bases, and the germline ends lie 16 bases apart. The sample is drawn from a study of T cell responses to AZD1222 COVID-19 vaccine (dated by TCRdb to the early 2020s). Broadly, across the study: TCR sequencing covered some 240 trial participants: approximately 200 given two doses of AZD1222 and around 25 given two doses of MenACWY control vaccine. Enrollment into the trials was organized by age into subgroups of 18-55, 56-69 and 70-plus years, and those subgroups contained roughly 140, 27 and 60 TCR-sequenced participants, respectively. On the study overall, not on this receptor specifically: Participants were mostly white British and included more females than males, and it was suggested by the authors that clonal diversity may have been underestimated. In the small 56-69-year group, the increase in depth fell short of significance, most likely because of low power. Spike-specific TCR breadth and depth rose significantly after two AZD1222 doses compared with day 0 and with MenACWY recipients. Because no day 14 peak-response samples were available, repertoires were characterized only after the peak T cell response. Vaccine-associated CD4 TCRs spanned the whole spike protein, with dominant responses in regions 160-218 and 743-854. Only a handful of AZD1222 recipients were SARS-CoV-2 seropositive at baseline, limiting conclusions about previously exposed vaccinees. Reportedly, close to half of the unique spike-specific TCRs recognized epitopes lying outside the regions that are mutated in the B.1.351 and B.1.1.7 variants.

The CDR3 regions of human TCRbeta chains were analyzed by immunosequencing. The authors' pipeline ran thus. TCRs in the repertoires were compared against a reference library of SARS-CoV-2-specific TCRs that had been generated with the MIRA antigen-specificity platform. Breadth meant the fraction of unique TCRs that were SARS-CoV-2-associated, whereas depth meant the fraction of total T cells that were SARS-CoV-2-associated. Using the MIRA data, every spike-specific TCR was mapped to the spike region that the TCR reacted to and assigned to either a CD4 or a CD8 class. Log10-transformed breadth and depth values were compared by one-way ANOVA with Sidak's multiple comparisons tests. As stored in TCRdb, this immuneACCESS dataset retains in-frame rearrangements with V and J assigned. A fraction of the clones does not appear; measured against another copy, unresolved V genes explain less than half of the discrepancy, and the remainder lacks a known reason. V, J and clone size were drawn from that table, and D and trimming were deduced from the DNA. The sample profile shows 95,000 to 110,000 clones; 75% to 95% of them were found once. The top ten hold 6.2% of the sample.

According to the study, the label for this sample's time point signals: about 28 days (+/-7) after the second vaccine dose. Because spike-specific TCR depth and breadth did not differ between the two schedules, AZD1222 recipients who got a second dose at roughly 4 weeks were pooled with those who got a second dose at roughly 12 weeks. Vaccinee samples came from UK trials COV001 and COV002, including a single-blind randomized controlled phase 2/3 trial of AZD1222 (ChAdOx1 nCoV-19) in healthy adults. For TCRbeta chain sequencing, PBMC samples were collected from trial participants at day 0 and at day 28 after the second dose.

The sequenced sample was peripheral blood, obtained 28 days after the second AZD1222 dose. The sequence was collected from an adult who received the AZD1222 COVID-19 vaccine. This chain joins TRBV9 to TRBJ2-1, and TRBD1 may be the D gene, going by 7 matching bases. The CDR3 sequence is CASSTGEAYNEQFF. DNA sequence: TGTGCCAGTTCAACAGGGGAGGCTTACAATGAGCAGTTCTTC.